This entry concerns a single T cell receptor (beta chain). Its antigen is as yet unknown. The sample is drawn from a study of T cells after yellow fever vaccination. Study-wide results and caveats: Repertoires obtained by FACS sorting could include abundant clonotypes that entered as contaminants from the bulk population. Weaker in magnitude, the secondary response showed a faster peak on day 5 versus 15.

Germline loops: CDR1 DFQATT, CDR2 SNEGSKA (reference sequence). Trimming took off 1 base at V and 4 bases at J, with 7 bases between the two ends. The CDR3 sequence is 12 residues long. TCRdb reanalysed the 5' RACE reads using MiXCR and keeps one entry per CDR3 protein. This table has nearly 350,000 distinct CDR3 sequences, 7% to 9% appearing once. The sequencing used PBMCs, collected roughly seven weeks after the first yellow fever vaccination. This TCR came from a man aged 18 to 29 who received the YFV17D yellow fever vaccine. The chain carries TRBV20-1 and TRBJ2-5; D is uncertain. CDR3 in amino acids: CSARGRAETQYF. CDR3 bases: TGCAGTGCTAGAGGCCGAGCAGAGACCCAGTACTTC.